A single sample is the source of the 25 T cell receptor beta chains below, sequenced in a study of beta chain features in type 1 diabetes (dated by TCRdb to 2016 to 2018). Receptors were amplified or captured by the immunoSEQ multiplex PCR assay. The High Capacity cDNA Reverse Transcription Kit was used to reverse transcribe all of the isolated RNA, meaning that expressed TCRB transcripts were what got sequenced. Held by TCRdb, this immuneACCESS table contains in-frame sequences only and omits some clones. Under half of the omission traces to an unresolved V gene where checked; the cause of the rest is unknown. The sample table records 130,000 or so clones; 9.2% of these occur just once. The ten largest make up approximately 0.68% of the sample. Sequencing was done on a sample of central memory CD4+ T cells from blood. These receptors all come from a man younger than 35 in good health.

This clone was detected a few times. The gene calls are TRBV19 and TRBJ2-7; 8 bases fit TRBD1. The J segment lost 3 bases and the V segment lost 6 bases, leaving 7 bases of the junction unmatched. This CDR3 region has 14 residues. Germline V CDR1 and CDR2: LNHDA, SQIVND (reference sequence). CDR3: CASSQNRGSYEQYF. The CDR3 nucleotides read TGTGCCAGTAGCCAAAACAGGGGGAGCTACGAGCAGTACTTC.

This chain links TRBV6-1 with TRBJ2-7, with D maybe TRBD2 (6 bases). With 4 bases removed from V and 0 bases from J, the gap between germline ends came to 13 bases. From germline, CDR1 is MNHNS and CDR2 SASEGT. The CDR3 covers 15 residues. CDR3 nucleotides: TGTGCCAGCAGTGTGGGGGGATCTCCCTCCTACGAGCAGTACTTC. Translated: CASSVGGSPSYEQYF.

This clone has only a few counts. The J gene is TRBJ2-5, the V gene TRBV28; D not certain. The J call may be mistaken, given a closer DNA end match to TRBJ2-7. Germline V lookup: CDR1 MDHEN, CDR2 SYDVKM. The CDR3 sequence is 11 residues long. The CDR3 nucleotides read TGTGCCAGCAGTGCAAACTACGAGCAGTACTTC. Its translation is CASSANYEQYF.

This clone was seen a handful of times. This chain joins TRBV4-1 and TRBJ2-7; 10 nucleotides line up with TRBD1. V trimming: 3 bases; J trimming: 2 bases; junction bases outside the gene matches: 10. This CDR3 is built from 17 residues. In germline, CDR1 is MGHRA, CDR2 YSYEKL. As DNA, the CDR3 is TGCGCCAGCAGCCACAAGAAACCCGGGACAGGGGCCTACGAGCAGTACTTC. This gives the protein CASSHKKPGTGAYEQYF.

This clone was detected a few times. This chain uses TRBV6-1 with TRBJ1-1, with D tentatively TRBD1 (6 bases). This CDR3 has 13 amino acids. Trimming took off 4 bases at V and 4 bases at J, with 10 bases between the two ends. In germline, CDR1 is MNHNS, CDR2 SASEGT. The CDR3, as DNA: TGTGCCAGCAGTGTCACAGGGTCCACTGAAGCTTTCTTT. This translates into CASSVTGSTEAFF.

V usage is TRBV30 and J usage is TRBJ2-5, with 7 positions matching TRBD1. Germline values: CDR1 GTSNPN, CDR2 SVGIG (reference sequence). This CDR3 is 15 amino acids long. After removal of 0 bases from V and 2 bases from J, the junction contained 6 bases not matched to a gene. CDR3 residues: CAWSVPRDRQETQYF. CDR3 in DNA: TGTGCCTGGAGTGTACCAAGGGACAGACAAGAGACCCAGTACTTC. Based on the CDR3 plus reference TRBV30 and TRBJ2-5, the full variable domain is SQTIHQWPATLVQPVGSPLSLECTVEGTSNPNLYWYRQAAGRGLQLLFYSVGIGQISSEVPQNLSASRPQDRQFILSSKKLLLSDSGFYLCAWSVPRDRQETQYFGPGTRLLVL.

V and J are TRBV21-1 and TRBJ2-5; TRBD2, as called in the table, went unchecked against the DNA. TRBV21-1 is a pseudogene segment. The CDR3 is made up of 13 amino acids. CDR3: CASSSGGEETQYF. Written as DNA, the CDR3 is TGTGCCAGCAGCAGCGGAGGTGAGGAGACCCAGTACTTC.

This chain joins TRBV10-3 and TRBJ2-5, with TRBD1 identical over 9 bases. Germline V CDR1 and CDR2: ENHRY, SYGVKD. The CDR3 totals 15 residues. After removal of 3 bases from V and 2 bases from J, the junction contained 4 bases not matched to a gene. The CDR3 protein is CAISDRGTGQETQYF. For the CDR3, the DNA is TGTGCCATCAGTGACCGCGGGACAGGGCAAGAGACCCAGTACTTC.

J is TRBJ2-5 and V is TRBV7-2; 12 bases match TRBD2. V lost 0 bases, J lost 6 bases, and 14 bases stayed unmatched. CDR1 and CDR2 from the germline V gene are SGHTA and FQGNSA. The CDR3 spans 19 residues. The CDR3 is CASSLALIGLAGGRKTQYF. In DNA, the CDR3 is TGTGCCAGCAGCTTAGCCCTAATTGGGCTAGCGGGGGGGAGGAAGACCCAGTACTTC.

The chain carries TRBV7-2 and TRBJ2-5, with TRBD2 matching over 10 bases. The germline V gene has CDR1 SGHTA and CDR2 FQGNSA. V shed 4 bases, J shed 4 bases, and the junction held 3 bases outside the gene matches. This CDR3 comprises 14 residues. The CDR3, as DNA: TGTGCCAGCAGCTCCTCTAGCGGGGGAGAGACCCAGTACTTC. It encodes CASSSSSGGETQYF.

A few counts support this clone. The chain joins TRBV11-2 to TRBJ2-3, with 14 bases that match TRBD2. Germline-derived CDR1 and CDR2 are SGHAT and FQNNGV. V lost 4 bases and J lost 8; bases outside the gene matches: 8. The CDR3 contains 16 residues. The CDR3 reads CASSSRTSGGKGTQYF. CDR3 nucleotide sequence: TGTGCCAGCAGCTCGCGGACTAGCGGGGGGAAGGGTACGCAGTATTTT.

This chain joins TRBV7-2 and TRBJ2-1, with a weak D call TRBD2 (6 bases). Germline V gene lookup returns CDR1 SGHTA and CDR2 FQGNSA. The CDR3 is 15 amino acids. Trimming cost V 9 bases and J 0 bases, with 15 bases left between them. The CDR3 nucleotides are TGTGCCAGTAATCCCCGGGGGAGCTCCTACAATGAGCAGTTCTTC. Translating it yields CASNPRGSSYNEQFF.

The J gene is TRBJ2-1, the V gene TRBV11-2, with a tentative D call TRBD2 (6 bases). V was trimmed by 1 base and J by 7 bases, leaving 20 bases between them. This CDR3 comprises 17 residues. Germline assignment: CDR1 SGHAT and CDR2 FQNNGV. CDR3 region: CASSLATGPRDSNEQFF. The CDR3 nucleotides read TGTGCCAGCAGCTTAGCTACAGGACCGCGGGATTCGAATGAGCAGTTCTTC.

This chain uses TRBV4-1 with TRBJ2-7; D gene unclear. CDR3 length equals 15 residues. V lost 4 bases to trimming and J lost 3 bases, with 16 bases between them. CDR1 MGHRA and CDR2 YSYEKL come from the germline V gene. CDR3 protein: CASSPDFQIHYEQYF. As DNA, the CDR3 is TGCGCCAGCAGCCCAGACTTTCAGATTCACTACGAGCAGTACTTC.

Only a few counts were recorded for this clone. The chain recombines TRBV6-5 with TRBJ2-1; TRBD1 aligns across 9 bases. The germline CDR1 and CDR2 sequences are MNHEY and SVGAGI. V was pared by 5 bases and J by 9 bases, with 5 bases of the junction left unmatched. CDR3 size: 13 residues. The CDR3 region is CASSRRDRVEQFF. CDR3 in DNA: TGTGCCAGCAGTCGACGGGACAGGGTTGAGCAGTTCTTC.

This clone was observed a handful of times. This rearrangement joins TRBV19 to TRBJ2-5, with TRBD1 matching over 12 bases. Looked up from germline, CDR1 is LNHDA and CDR2 is SQIVND (reference sequence). With V trimmed by 3 bases and J by 2 bases, 4 bases remained unmatched. CDR3 length equals 16 residues. Here the CDR3 reads CASSISGQGAQETQYF. CDR3 sequence (DNA): TGTGCCAGTAGTATCTCGGGACAGGGGGCTCAAGAGACCCAGTACTTC.

A few counts support this clone. This chain joins TRBV29-1 and TRBJ1-1, with D possibly TRBD1 on 5 matching bases. The CDR3 has 14 amino acids. The germline CDR1 and CDR2 sequences are SQVTM and ANQGSEA. The V gene lost 5 bases and the J gene lost 1 base, with 14 bases spanning the gap. The CDR3 coding sequence is TGCAGCGTTAGTCTGGGGGGAGGGAACACTGAAGCTTTCTTT. It encodes CSVSLGGGNTEAFF.

With respect to this clone: Other DNA variants within this sample encode the same CDR3. The chain carries TRBV28 and TRBJ2-3, with TRBD2 identical over 8 bases. The length of the CDR3 is 15 residues. Germline V CDR1 and CDR2: MDHEN, SYDVKM. With V trimmed by 4 bases and J by 2 bases, 5 bases remained unmatched. The CDR3, as DNA: TGTGCCAGCAGTTCCCCGCGGGGGGCCACAGATACGCAGTATTTT. Amino acids: CASSSPRGATDTQYF.

The CDR3: CASSLRTGQETQYF. The CDR3 DNA is TGCGCCAGCAGCTTGCGGACGGGGCAAGAGACCCAGTACTTC. The J gene is TRBJ2-5, the V gene TRBV5-1; D might be TRBD2 (5 bases). CDR1 is SGHRS, CDR2 YFSETQ, per germline. This CDR3 region has 14 residues. V shed 1 base and J shed 2 bases, with 9 bases lying between them.

V usage is TRBV19 and J usage is TRBJ2-3; a weak D match, TRBD1 (7 bases). The CDR3 is 16 amino acids. Germline CDR1 is LNHDA and CDR2 is SQIVND (reference sequence). Trimming removed 6 bases at V and 4 bases at J, with 20 bases between. The CDR3 nucleotides read TGTGCCAGTAGAGACCCAGGGGGGCCGATAGCAGATACGCAGTATTTT. Protein product: CASRDPGGPIADTQYF.

This clone was seen a few times. V is TRBV4-2 and J is TRBJ2-2, with a weak D call TRBD1 (5 bases). The CDR3 extends over 16 amino acids. In germline, CDR1 is LGHNA, CDR2 YNFKEQ. The V end was cut by 1 base, the J end by 7 bases, with 16 bases between. The CDR3 loop is CASSQATARGRGELFF. In DNA, the CDR3 is TGTGCCAGCAGCCAAGCAACGGCTAGGGGTCGCGGGGAGCTGTTTTTT.

The CDR3, as DNA: TGTGCCAGCAGTGTCACGGGGTTGGATGGCTACACCTTC. This codes for CASSVTGLDGYTF. The chain joins TRBV2 to TRBJ1-2; D is unclear. CDR3 length: 13 amino acids. CDR1 is SNHLY and CDR2 is FYNNEI in the germline V gene. The V and J ends lost 4 bases and 6 bases respectively, with 12 bases between them.

This clone was counted between two and nine times. This chain joins TRBV29-1 and TRBJ1-2, with a possible D match to TRBD1 (6 bases). V lost 7 bases and J lost 6, with 15 bases in between. Per germline, CDR1 SQVTM and CDR2 ANQGSEA. The CDR3 is 12 residues long. CDR3 sequence reads: CSATGTRHGYTF. CDR3 DNA: TGCAGCGCTACCGGGACAAGACATGGCTACACCTTC. Variable domain in full (rest from reference TRBV29-1 and TRBJ1-2): SAVISQKPSRDICQRGTSLTIQCQVDSQVTMMFWYRQQPGQSLTLIATANQGSEATYESGFVIDKFPISRPNLTFSTLTVSNMSPEDSSIYLCSATGTRHGYTFGSGTRLTVV.

V usage is TRBV19 and J usage is TRBJ2-5, with TRBD1 identical over 8 bases. The V gene end was trimmed by 11 bases and the J gene end by 4 bases; junction bases not matched to a gene: 12. CDR1 LNHDA and CDR2 SQIVND come from the germline V gene (reference sequence). The CDR3 is 14 residues long. The CDR3 bases are TGTGCCGTGAGCTCAGGGGGCGCAGGAGAGACCCAGTACTTC. It yields the protein CAVSSGGAGETQYF.

This clone was seen a few times. The gene calls are TRBV4-1 and TRBJ1-6, with 9 nucleotides matching TRBD1. V was clipped by 4 bases and J by 10 bases; unmatched bases: 14. Germline-derived CDR1 and CDR2 are MGHRA and YSYEKL. The CDR3 extends over 17 amino acids. The CDR3 coding sequence is TGCGCCAGCAGCCCATTTGACCCCGGGACAGGGTTATCACCCCTCCACTTT. Translation gives CASSPFDPGTGLSPLHF.